A selection of T cell receptor beta chains follows, all from one sample in a study of blood T cell repertoires in COVID-19. Using immunoSEQ multiplex PCR, the repertoire was profiled, and TCRdb retains in-frame clones only, with some absent. The data show fewer than 50,000 clones, more than 70% seen once. Sequencing was done on a sample of peripheral blood. The receptor set was obtained from an elderly woman with active or convalescent COVID-19. The CDR3 runs from the conserved cysteine through the conserved F or W. A D gene is named only where the DNA matches it firmly. Clone size, where shown, is once, few, many, or a class for clones that have expanded.

v_gene: TRBV19; d_gene: .; j_gene: TRBJ1-5; abundance: .; CDR3aa: CASSNGGVQHF; CDR3nt: TGTGCCAGTAGTAACGGGGGAGTCCAGCATTTT
v_gene: TRBV7-2; d_gene: .; j_gene: TRBJ1-5; abundance: .; CDR3aa: CASSLVAGNQPQHF; CDR3nt: TGTGCCAGCAGCTTAGTTGCAGGGAATCAGCCCCAGCATTTT
v_gene: TRBV4-2; d_gene: .; j_gene: TRBJ1-1; abundance: .; CDR3aa: CASSQDPQGRGTTEAFF; CDR3nt: TGTGCCAGCAGCCAAGATCCCCAAGGAAGGGGAACCACTGAAGCTTTCTTT
v_gene: TRBV4-2; d_gene: TRBD1; j_gene: TRBJ2-7; abundance: .; CDR3aa: CASSREEGQGYEQYF; CDR3nt: TGTGCCAGCAGCCGGGAGGAGGGACAGGGCTACGAGCAGTACTTC
v_gene: TRBV5-8; d_gene: TRBD1; j_gene: TRBJ1-5; abundance: .; CDR3aa: CASRSGTGFSQHF; CDR3nt: TGTGCCAGCAGATCCGGGACAGGGTTTTCCCAGCATTTT
v_gene: TRBV3-1/TRBV3-2; d_gene: .; j_gene: TRBJ1-2; abundance: .; CDR3aa: CASSQGGSLREGYTF; CDR3nt: TGTGCCAGCAGCCAGGGAGGGTCCCTAAGGGAGGGCTACACCTTC
v_gene: TRBV7-2; d_gene: .; j_gene: TRBJ2-7; abundance: .; CDR3aa: CASSEDLAGEQYF; CDR3nt: TGTGCCAGCAGCGAGGACCTAGCCGGTGAGCAGTACTTC
v_gene: TRBV18; d_gene: .; j_gene: TRBJ1-6; abundance: once; CDR3aa: CASSLEDLAFNSPLHF; CDR3nt: TGTGCCAGCTCACTCGAGGACCTAGCCTTTAATTCACCCCTCCACTTT
v_gene: TRBV28; d_gene: TRBD2; j_gene: TRBJ2-5; abundance: .; CDR3aa: CASRSGASGRGETQYF; CDR3nt: TGTGCCAGCAGAAGTGGAGCTAGCGGGAGGGGTGAGACCCAGTACTTC
v_gene: TRBV2; d_gene: TRBD2; j_gene: TRBJ2-7; abundance: .; CDR3aa: CASSLNSGAPYEQYF; CDR3nt: TGTGCCAGCAGCCTGAATAGCGGGGCCCCCTACGAGCAGTACTTC
v_gene: TRBV30; d_gene: .; j_gene: TRBJ1-5; abundance: .; CDR3aa: CAWTAGPNQPQHF; CDR3nt: TGTGCCTGGACGGCGGGACCCAATCAGCCCCAGCATTTT
v_gene: TRBV5-1; d_gene: .; j_gene: TRBJ2-2; abundance: .; CDR3aa: CASSLEIQAGTGELFF; CDR3nt: TGCGCCAGCAGCCTTGAGATTCAGGCTGGCACCGGGGAGCTGTTTTTT
v_gene: TRBV11-3; d_gene: TRBD2; j_gene: TRBJ2-7; abundance: once; CDR3aa: CASSLDGPAGGSHEQYF; CDR3nt: TGTGCCAGCAGCTTAGATGGACCAGCGGGAGGGTCCCACGAGCAGTACTTC
v_gene: TRBV11-3; d_gene: .; j_gene: TRBJ2-5; abundance: .; CDR3aa: CASSLQETQYF; CDR3nt: TGTGCCAGCAGCCTCCAAGAGACCCAGTACTTC
v_gene: TRBV10-3; d_gene: TRBD1; j_gene: TRBJ1-1; abundance: .; CDR3aa: CAITRQGNTEAFF; CDR3nt: TGTGCCATCACCCGACAGGGGAACACTGAAGCTTTCTTT
v_gene: TRBV5-6; d_gene: TRBD1; j_gene: TRBJ1-6; abundance: .; CDR3aa: CASSLQGVNSPLHF; CDR3nt: TGTGCCAGCAGCTTGCAGGGGGTCAATTCACCCCTCCACTTT
v_gene: TRBV30; d_gene: TRBD1; j_gene: TRBJ1-1; abundance: few; CDR3aa: CAWSVRGRTEAFF; CDR3nt: TGTGCCTGGAGTGTCAGGGGGCGGACTGAAGCTTTCTTT
v_gene: TRBV6-5; d_gene: TRBD1; j_gene: TRBJ2-7; abundance: .; CDR3aa: CASSYDREYEQYF; CDR3nt: TGTGCCAGCAGTTACGACAGGGAATACGAGCAGTACTTC
v_gene: TRBV15; d_gene: .; j_gene: TRBJ2-1; abundance: few; CDR3aa: CATSRGGAAAVNEQFF; CDR3nt: TGTGCCACCAGCAGGGGGGGGGCAGCAGCCGTCAATGAGCAGTTCTTC
v_gene: TRBV28; d_gene: TRBD1; j_gene: TRBJ1-5; abundance: .; CDR3aa: CASSNRDRSNQPQHF; CDR3nt: TGTGCCAGCAGTAACCGGGACAGGAGCAATCAGCCCCAGCATTTT
v_gene: TRBV11-2; d_gene: TRBD2; j_gene: TRBJ2-1; abundance: .; CDR3aa: CASRPSGAYNEQFF; CDR3nt: TGTGCCAGCAGACCCAGCGGGGCTTACAATGAGCAGTTCTTC
v_gene: TRBV19; d_gene: TRBD2; j_gene: TRBJ2-1; abundance: large; CDR3aa: CASSMRPTGVTSGAYNEQFF; CDR3nt: TGTGCCAGTAGTATGCGCCCCACCGGAGTTACTAGCGGTGCCTACAATGAGCAGTTCTTC
v_gene: TRBV5-1; d_gene: .; j_gene: TRBJ2-3; abundance: .; CDR3aa: CASSVQGTDTQYF; CDR3nt: TGCGCCAGCAGCGTACAGGGTACAGATACGCAGTATTTT
v_gene: TRBV25-1; d_gene: .; j_gene: TRBJ2-7; abundance: few; CDR3aa: CASSEGARYEQYF; CDR3nt: TGTGCCAGCAGTGAAGGGGCTAGGTACGAGCAGTACTTC
v_gene: TRBV10-3; d_gene: .; j_gene: TRBJ2-5; abundance: .; CDR3aa: CAISESIAEQETQYF; CDR3nt: TGTGCCATCAGTGAGTCGATAGCGGAACAAGAGACCCAGTACTTC
v_gene: TRBV4-2; d_gene: .; j_gene: TRBJ1-2; abundance: .; CDR3aa: CASSQDGYGTPNYGYTF; CDR3nt: TGTGCCAGCAGCCAAGATGGTTACGGGACACCTAACTATGGCTACACCTTC
v_gene: TRBV9; d_gene: TRBD2; j_gene: TRBJ2-2; abundance: .; CDR3aa: CASSSGLAGASSTGELFF; CDR3nt: TGTGCCAGCAGCTCCGGACTAGCGGGGGCCTCCAGCACCGGGGAGCTGTTTTTT
v_gene: TRBV30; d_gene: .; j_gene: TRBJ1-4; abundance: .; CDR3aa: CAWSTDNEKLFF; CDR3nt: TGTGCCTGGAGTACAGACAATGAAAAACTGTTTTTT
v_gene: TRBV4-1; d_gene: .; j_gene: TRBJ1-1; abundance: .; CDR3aa: CASSHEGTEAFF; CDR3nt: TGCGCCAGCAGCCATGAGGGTACTGAAGCTTTCTTT
v_gene: TRBV9; d_gene: .; j_gene: TRBJ2-1; abundance: .; CDR3aa: CASSVVPGTHNEQFF; CDR3nt: TGTGCCAGCAGCGTAGTCCCCGGGACACACAATGAGCAGTTCTTC